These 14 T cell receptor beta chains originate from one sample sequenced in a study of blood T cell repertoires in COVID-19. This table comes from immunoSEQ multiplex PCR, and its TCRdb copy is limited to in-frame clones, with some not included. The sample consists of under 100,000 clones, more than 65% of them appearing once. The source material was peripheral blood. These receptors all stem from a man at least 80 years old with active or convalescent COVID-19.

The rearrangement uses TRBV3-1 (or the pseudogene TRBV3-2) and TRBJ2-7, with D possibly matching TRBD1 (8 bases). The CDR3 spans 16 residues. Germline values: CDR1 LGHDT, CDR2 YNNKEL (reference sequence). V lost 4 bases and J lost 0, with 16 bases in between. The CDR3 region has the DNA TGTGCCAGCAGCCCCGAGGGAGGGACAGGCTCCTACGAGCAGTACTTC. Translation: CASSPEGGTGSYEQYF.

The CDR3 DNA is TGCGCCAGCGTAAAAATCGGGGTGGGTCAGCCCCAGCATTTT. Its translation is CASVKIGVGQPQHF. This chain connects TRBV5-1 to TRBJ1-5; D is ambiguous. Trimming pared 7 bases from V and 6 bases from J, leaving 17 bases between. Germline V gene lookup returns CDR1 SGHRS and CDR2 YFSETQ. The CDR3 length is 14 residues.

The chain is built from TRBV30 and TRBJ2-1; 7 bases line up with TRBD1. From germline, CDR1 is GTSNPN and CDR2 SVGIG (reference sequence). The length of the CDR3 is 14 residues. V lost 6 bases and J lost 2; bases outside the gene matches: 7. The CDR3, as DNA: TGTGCCTGTCGGACAGGCGGAGCCTACAATGAGCAGTTCTTC. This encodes CACRTGGAYNEQFF.

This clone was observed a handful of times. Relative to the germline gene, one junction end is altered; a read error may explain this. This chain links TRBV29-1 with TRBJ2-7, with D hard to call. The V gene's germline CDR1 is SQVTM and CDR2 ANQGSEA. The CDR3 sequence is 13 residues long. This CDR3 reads CSVGPSDAYGQYF. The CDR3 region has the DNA TGCAGCGTTGGCCCCAGCGACGCCTACGGGCAGTACTTC.

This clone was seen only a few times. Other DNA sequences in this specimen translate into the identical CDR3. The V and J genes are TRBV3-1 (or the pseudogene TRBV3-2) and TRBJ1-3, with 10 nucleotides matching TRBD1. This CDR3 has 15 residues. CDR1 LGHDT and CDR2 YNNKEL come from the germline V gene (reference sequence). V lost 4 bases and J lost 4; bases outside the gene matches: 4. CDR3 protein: CASSPGTGAGNTIYF. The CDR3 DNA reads TGTGCCAGCAGCCCCGGGACAGGGGCCGGAAACACCATATATTTT.

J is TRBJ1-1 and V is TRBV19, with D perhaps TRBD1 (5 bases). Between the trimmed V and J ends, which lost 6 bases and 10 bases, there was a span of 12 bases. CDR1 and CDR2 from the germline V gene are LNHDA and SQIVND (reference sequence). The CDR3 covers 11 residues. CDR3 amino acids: CASRADSGAFF. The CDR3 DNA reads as TGTGCCAGTAGAGCTGACAGTGGAGCTTTCTTT.

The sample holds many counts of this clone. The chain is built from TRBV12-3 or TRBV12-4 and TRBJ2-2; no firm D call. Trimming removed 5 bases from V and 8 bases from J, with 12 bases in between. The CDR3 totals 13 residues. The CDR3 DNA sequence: TGTGCCAGCAGTCCCGACTTCGGTGGGGAGCTGTTTTTT. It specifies CASSPDFGGELFF.

CDR3 bases: TGTGCTAGTGGTCTCGGCGGGGGGGCTAATGAGCAGTTCTTC. This gives the protein CASGLGGGANEQFF. This sequence joins TRBV12-5 and TRBJ2-1; 9 positions agree with TRBD2. The CDR3 covers 14 residues. The germline gives CDR1 LGHNT, CDR2 FRNRAP. Unmatched junction bases numbered 6, after V lost 5 bases and J lost 7 bases.

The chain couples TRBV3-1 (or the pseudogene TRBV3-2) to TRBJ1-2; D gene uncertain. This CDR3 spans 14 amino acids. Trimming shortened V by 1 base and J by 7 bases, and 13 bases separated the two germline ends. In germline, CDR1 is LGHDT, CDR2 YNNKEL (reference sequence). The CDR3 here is CASSQGRAPFGYTF. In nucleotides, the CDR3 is TGTGCCAGCAGCCAAGGGAGAGCACCGTTTGGCTACACCTTC.

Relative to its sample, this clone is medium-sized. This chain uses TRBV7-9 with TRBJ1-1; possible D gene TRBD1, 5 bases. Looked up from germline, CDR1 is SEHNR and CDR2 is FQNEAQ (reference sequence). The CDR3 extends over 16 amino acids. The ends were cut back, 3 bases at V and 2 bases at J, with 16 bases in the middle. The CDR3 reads CASSFHPTGGNTEAFF. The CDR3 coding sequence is TGTGCCAGCAGCTTCCATCCCACCGGGGGAAACACTGAAGCTTTCTTT.

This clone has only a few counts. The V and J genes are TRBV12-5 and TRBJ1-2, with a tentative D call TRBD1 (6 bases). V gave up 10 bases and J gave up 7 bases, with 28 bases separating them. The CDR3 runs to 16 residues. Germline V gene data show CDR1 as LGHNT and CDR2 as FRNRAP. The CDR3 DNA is TGTGCTATAGTACCGAGCGCAGGAACAGGGTTCTCTGGCTACACCTTC. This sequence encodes CAIVPSAGTGFSGYTF. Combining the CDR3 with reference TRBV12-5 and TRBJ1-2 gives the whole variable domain DARVTQTPRHKVTEMGQEVTMRCQPILGHNTVFWYRQTMMQGLELLAYFRNRAPLDDSGMPKDRFSAEMPDATLATLKIQPSEPRDSAVYFCAIVPSAGTGFSGYTFGSGTRLTVV.

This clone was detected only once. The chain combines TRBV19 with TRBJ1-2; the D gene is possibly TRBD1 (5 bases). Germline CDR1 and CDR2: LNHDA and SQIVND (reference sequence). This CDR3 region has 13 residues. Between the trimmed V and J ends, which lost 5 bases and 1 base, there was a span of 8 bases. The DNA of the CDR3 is TGTGCCAGTAGTTACGGGGGTAACTATGGCTACACCTTC. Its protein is CASSYGGNYGYTF. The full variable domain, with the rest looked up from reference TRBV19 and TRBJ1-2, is DGGITQSPKYLFRKEGQNVTLSCEQNLNHDAMYWYRQDPGQGLRLIYYSQIVNDFQKGDIAEGYSVSREKKESFPLTVTSAQKNPTAFYLCASSYGGNYGYTFGSGTRLTVV.

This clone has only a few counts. CDR3 in DNA: TGTGCCAGCAGAGTTGGGACAGACTATAGCAATCAGCCCCAGCATTTT. Its protein product is CASRVGTDYSNQPQHF. The V gene is TRBV2, the J gene TRBJ1-5, with TRBD1 matching over 7 bases. This CDR3 is built from 16 residues. Germline values: CDR1 SNHLY, CDR2 FYNNEI. J gave up 0 bases and V 6 bases, and 8 bases lay outside the gene matches.

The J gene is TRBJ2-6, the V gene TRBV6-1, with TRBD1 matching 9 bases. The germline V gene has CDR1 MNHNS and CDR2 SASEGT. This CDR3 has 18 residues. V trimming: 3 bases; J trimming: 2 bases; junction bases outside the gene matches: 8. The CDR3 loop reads CASSDTGQGLAGANVLTF. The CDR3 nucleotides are TGTGCCAGCAGTGACACGGGACAGGGCTTGGCTGGGGCCAACGTCCTGACTTTC.